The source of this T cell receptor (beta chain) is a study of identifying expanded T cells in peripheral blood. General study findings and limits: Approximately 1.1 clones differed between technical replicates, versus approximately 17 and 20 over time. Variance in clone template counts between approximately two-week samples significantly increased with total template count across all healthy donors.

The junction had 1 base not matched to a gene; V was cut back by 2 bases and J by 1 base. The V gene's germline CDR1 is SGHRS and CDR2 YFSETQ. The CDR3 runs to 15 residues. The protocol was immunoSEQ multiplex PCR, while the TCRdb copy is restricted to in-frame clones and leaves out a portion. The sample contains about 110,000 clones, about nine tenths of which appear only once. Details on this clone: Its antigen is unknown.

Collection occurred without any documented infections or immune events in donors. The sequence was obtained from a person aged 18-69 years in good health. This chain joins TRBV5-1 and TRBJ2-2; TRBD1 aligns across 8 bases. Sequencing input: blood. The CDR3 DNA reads TGCGCCAGCAGCTTTGGACAGGGGAACACCGGGGAGCTGTTTTTT. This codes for CASSFGQGNTGELFF. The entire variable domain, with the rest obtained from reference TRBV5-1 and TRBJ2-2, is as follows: KAGVTQTPRYLIKTRGQQVTLSCSPISGHRSVSWYQQTPGQGLQFLFEYFSETQRNKGNFPGRFSGRQFSNSRSEMNVSTLELGDSALYLCASSFGQGNTGELFFGEGSRLTVL.